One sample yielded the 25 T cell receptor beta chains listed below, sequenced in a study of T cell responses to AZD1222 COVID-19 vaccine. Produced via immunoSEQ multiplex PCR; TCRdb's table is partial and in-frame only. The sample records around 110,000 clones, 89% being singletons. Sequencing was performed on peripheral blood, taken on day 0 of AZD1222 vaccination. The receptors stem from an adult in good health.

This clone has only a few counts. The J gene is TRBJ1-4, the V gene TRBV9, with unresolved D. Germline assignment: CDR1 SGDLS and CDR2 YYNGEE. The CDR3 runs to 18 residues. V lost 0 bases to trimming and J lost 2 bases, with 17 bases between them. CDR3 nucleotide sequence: TGTGCCAGCAGCGTAGGGGCAGAAAGTATATCGACTAATGAAAAACTGTTTTTT. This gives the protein CASSVGAESISTNEKLFF.

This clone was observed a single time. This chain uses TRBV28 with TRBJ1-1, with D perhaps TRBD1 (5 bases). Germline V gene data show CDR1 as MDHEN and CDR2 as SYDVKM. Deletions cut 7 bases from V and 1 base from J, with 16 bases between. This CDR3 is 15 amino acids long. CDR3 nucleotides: TGTGCCAGCACACAGACCGCCGGGGCGAACACTGAAGCTTTCTTT. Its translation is CASTQTAGANTEAFF.

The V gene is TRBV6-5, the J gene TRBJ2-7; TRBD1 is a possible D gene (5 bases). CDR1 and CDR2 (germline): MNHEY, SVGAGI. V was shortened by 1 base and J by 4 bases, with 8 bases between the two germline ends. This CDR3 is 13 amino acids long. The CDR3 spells CASSYYPGYEQYF. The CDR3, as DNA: TGTGCCAGCAGTTACTACCCAGGGTACGAGCAGTACTTC.

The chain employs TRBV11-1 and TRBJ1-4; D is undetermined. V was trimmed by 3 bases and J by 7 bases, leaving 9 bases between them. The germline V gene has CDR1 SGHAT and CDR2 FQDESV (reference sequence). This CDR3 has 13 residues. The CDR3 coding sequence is TGTGCCAGCAGCTTGGGCTCGGGTGAAAAACTGTTTTTT. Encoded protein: CASSLGSGEKLFF.

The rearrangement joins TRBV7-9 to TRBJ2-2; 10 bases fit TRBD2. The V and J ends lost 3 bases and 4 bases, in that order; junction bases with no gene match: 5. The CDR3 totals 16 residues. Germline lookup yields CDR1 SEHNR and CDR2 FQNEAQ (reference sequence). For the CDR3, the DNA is TGTGCCAGCAGCTTTTCTAGGACTAGCGGCACCGGGGAGCTGTTTTTT. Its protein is CASSFSRTSGTGELFF.

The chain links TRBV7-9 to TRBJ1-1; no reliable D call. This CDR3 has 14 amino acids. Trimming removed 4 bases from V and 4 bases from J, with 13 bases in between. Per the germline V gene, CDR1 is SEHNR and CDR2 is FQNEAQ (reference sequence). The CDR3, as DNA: TGTGCCAGCAGCTCCCTCCCCGGGTCCACTGAAGCTTTCTTT. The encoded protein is CASSSLPGSTEAFF.

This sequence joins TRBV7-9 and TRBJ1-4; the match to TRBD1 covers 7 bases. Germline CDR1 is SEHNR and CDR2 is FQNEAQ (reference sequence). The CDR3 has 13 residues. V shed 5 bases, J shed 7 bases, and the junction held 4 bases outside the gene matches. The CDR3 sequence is CASSKTGTEKLFF. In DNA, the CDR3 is TGTGCCAGCAGCAAGACAGGGACTGAAAAACTGTTTTTT.

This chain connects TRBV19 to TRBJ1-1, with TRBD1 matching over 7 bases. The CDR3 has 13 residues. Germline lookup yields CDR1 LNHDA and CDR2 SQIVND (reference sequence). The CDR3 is CAGGGQGDTEAFF. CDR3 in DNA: TGTGCAGGGGGAGGGCAGGGGGACACTGAAGCTTTCTTT.

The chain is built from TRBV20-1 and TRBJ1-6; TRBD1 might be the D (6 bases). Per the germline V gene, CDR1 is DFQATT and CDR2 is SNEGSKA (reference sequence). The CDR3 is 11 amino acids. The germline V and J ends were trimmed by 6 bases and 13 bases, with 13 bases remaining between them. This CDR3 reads CSADSGGPLHF. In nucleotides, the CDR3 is TGCAGTGCCGACAGTGGGGGCCCCCTCCACTTT.

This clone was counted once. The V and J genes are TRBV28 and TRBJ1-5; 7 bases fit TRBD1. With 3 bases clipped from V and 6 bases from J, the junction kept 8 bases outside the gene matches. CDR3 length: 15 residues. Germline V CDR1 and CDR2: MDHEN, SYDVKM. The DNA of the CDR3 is TGTGCCAGCAGTTTTCACAGGGGAGGCACTCAGCCCCAGCATTTT. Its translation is CASSFHRGGTQPQHF.

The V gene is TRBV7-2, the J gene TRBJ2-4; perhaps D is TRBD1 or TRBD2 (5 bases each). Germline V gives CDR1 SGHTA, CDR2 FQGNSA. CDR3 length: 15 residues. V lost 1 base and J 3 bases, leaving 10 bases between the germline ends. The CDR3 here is CASSLGGAGKNIQYF. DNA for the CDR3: TGTGCCAGCAGCTTAGGAGGGGCTGGCAAAAACATTCAGTACTTC.

CDR3 in DNA: TGTGCCAGCAGCTTATTTGGGAGCAGGGGAGAGGGTGAGCAGTTCTTC. This codes for CASSLFGSRGEGEQFF. This chain joins TRBV7-2 and TRBJ2-1, with TRBD1 as a possible D gene (6 bases). The CDR3 is 16 amino acids. The ends were cut back, 2 bases at V and 9 bases at J, with 20 bases in the middle. Germline values: CDR1 SGHTA, CDR2 FQGNSA.

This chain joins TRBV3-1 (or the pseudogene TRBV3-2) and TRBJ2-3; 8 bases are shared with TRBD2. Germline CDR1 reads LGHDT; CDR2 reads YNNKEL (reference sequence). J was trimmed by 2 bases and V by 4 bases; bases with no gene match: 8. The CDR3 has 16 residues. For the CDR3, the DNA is TGTGCCAGCAGCCGGACGGGGGGGGCCCTCACAGATACGCAGTATTTT. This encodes CASSRTGGALTDTQYF.

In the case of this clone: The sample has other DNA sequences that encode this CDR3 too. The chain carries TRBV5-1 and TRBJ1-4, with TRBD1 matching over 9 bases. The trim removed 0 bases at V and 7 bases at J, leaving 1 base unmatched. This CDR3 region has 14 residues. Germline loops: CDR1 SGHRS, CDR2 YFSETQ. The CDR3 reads CASSLAGQGEKLFF. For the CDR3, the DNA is TGCGCCAGCAGCTTGGCGGGACAGGGTGAAAAACTGTTTTTT.

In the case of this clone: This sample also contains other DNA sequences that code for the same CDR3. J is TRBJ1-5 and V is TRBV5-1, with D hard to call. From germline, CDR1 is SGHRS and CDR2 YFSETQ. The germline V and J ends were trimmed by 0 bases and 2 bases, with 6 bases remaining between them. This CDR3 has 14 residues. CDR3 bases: TGCGCCAGCAGCTTGGGAGGAGGCAATCAGCCCCAGCATTTT. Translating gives CASSLGGGNQPQHF.

CDR3 protein: CASRGRANTNTEAFF. In DNA form, the CDR3 reads TGTGCCAGCAGGGGCAGGGCGAATACGAACACTGAAGCTTTCTTT. This chain joins TRBV27 and TRBJ1-1, with D possibly TRBD1 on 5 matching bases. The length of the CDR3 is 15 residues. V lost 6 bases and J 1 base, leaving 15 bases between the germline ends. The germline gives CDR1 MNHEY, CDR2 SMNVEV (reference sequence).

The CDR3 sequence is CASSYGRNTEAFF. CDR3 DNA: TGTGCCAGTTCCTATGGGAGGAACACTGAAGCTTTCTTT. The V and J genes are TRBV19 and TRBJ1-1; D uncertain. V lost 8 bases and J lost 1, with 11 bases in between. This CDR3 is 13 amino acids long. The germline V gene encodes CDR1 LNHDA and CDR2 SQIVND (reference sequence).

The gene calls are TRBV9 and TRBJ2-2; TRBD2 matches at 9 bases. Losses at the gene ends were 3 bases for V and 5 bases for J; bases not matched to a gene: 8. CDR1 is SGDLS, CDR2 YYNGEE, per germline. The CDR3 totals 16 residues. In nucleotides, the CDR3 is TGTGCCAGCAGCGCCCGGGGGCGGGAGGGGACCGGGGAGCTGTTTTTT. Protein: CASSARGREGTGELFF.

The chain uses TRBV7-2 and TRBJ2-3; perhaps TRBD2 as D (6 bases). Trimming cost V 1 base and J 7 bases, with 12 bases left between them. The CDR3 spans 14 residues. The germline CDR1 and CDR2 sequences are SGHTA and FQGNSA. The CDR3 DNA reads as TGTGCCAGCAGCTTAGAGTGGGAGGATCATACGCAGTATTTT. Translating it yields CASSLEWEDHTQYF.

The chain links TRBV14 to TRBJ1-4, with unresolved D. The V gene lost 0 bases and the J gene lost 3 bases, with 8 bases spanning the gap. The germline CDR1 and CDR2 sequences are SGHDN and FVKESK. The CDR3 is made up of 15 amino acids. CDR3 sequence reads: CASSQDRVANEKLFF. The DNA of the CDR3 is TGTGCCAGCAGCCAAGATAGGGTGGCTAATGAAAAACTGTTTTTT.

The CDR3 reads CASSPTDREETQYF. DNA for the CDR3: TGTGCCAGCAGCCCAACGGACAGGGAAGAGACCCAGTACTTC. The chain recombines TRBV3-1 (or the pseudogene TRBV3-2) with TRBJ2-5, with 8 bases aligning to TRBD1. CDR1 is LGHDT and CDR2 is YNNKEL in the germline V gene (reference sequence). J lost 3 bases, V lost 4 bases, and 4 bases had no gene match. The CDR3 length is 14 residues.

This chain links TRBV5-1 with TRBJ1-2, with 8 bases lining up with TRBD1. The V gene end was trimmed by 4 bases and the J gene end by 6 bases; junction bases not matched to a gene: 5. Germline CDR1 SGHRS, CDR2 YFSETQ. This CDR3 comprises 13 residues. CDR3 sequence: CASSLPTGDGYTF. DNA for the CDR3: TGCGCCAGCAGCCTACCGACAGGGGATGGCTACACCTTC.

CDR3 amino acids: CASGLVLPGSSGGYTF. The CDR3 region has the DNA TGTGCTAGTGGTTTGGTACTCCCAGGGAGTTCGGGTGGCTACACCTTC. This chain uses TRBV12-5 with TRBJ1-2; TRBD1 is a possible D gene (5 bases). V lost 0 bases and J lost 7, with 18 bases in between. CDR1 and CDR2 from the germline V gene are LGHNT and FRNRAP. The CDR3 covers 16 residues.

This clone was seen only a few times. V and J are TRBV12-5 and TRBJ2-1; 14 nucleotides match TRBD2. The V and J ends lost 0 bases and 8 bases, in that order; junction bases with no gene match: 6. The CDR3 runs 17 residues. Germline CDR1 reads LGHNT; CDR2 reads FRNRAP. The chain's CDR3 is CASGLVGTSGSVDEQFF. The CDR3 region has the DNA TGTGCTAGTGGTTTGGTAGGGACTAGCGGGAGCGTCGATGAGCAGTTCTTC.

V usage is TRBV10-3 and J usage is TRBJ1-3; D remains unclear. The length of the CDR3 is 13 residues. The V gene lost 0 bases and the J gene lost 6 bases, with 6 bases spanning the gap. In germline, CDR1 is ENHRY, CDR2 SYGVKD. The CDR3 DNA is TGTGCCATCAGTGAGTCCGTGGAAAACACCATATATTTT. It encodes CAISESVENTIYF.